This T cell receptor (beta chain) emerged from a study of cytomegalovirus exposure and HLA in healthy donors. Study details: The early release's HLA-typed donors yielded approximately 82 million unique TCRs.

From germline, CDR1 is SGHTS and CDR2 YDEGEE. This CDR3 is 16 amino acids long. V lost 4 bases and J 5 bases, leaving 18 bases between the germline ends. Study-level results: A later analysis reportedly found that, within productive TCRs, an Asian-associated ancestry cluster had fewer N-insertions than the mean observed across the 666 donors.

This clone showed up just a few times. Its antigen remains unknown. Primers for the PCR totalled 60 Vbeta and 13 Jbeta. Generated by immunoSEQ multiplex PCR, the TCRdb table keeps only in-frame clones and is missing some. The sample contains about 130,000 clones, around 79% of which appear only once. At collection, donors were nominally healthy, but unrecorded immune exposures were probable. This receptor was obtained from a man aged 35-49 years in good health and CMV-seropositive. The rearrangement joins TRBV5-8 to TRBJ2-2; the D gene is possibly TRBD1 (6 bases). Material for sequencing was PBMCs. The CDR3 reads CASSHPPQGRTGELFF. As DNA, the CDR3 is TGTGCCAGCAGCCACCCCCCACAGGGAAGAACCGGGGAGCTGTTTTTT.